These T cell receptor beta chains were read from a single sample in a study of shared T cell receptors in the human thymus. TCRdb's table, derived via immunoSEQ multiplex PCR, lists solely in-frame clones and lacks some. The sample shows about 660,000 clones, about 87% of them seen only once. The same specimen was also included in a second study, on human thymus T cells.

Sequences were obtained from thymocytes. The source is a boy under two years old with a congenital heart defect. CDR3s include the opening cysteine and the closing phenylalanine or tryptophan. A D gene is named only where the DNA matches it firmly. For some rows the clone size is stated as once, few or many, or as a class when expanded; others skip it.

size	D	V	J	CDR3	DNA
-	-	TRBV15	TRBJ1-5	CATSRGEGGYQPQHF	TGTGCCACCAGCAGAGGCGAGGGGGGGTATCAGCCCCAGCATTTT
once	-	TRBV5-6	TRBJ2-7	CASSSQGEQYF	TGTGCCAGCAGCTCCCAGGGCGAGCAGTACTTC
-	TRBD2	TRBV15	TRBJ2-1	CATSPLGGRALFF	TGTGCCACCAGCCCTCTCGGAGGGAGGGCCCTGTTCTTC
once	-	TRBV4-3	TRBJ2-4	CASSQECWQTLAKNIQYF	TGCGCCAGCAGCCAAGAATGTTGGCAGACACTAGCCAAAAACATTCAGTACTTC
-	TRBD1	TRBV2	TRBJ1-1	CANEDRGTEAFF	TGTGCCAACGAGGACAGGGGCACTGAAGCTTTCTTT
-	-	TRBV6-5	TRBJ2-7	CASSWQGNAYEQYF	TGTGCCAGCAGTTGGCAGGGGAACGCCTACGAGCAGTACTTC
-	TRBD1	TRBV27	TRBJ2-7	CASSYRGVYEQYF	TGTGCCAGCAGTTACAGGGGGGTTTACGAGCAGTACTTC
few	-	TRBV4-3	TRBJ1-2	CASSLQLNYGYTF	TGCGCCAGCAGCTTACAGCTTAACTATGGCTACACCTTC
-	TRBD1	TRBV4-3	TRBJ1-5	CASSQPPPGQLFQPQHF	TGCGCCAGCAGCCAGCCCCCGCCGGGACAGCTTTTTCAGCCCCAGCATTTT
-	-	TRBV4-3	TRBJ1-2	CASSQSQSYGYTF	TGCGCCAGCAGCCAATCACAGAGCTATGGCTACACCTTC